This T cell receptor beta chain is from a study of blood T cell repertoires in COVID-19. Turning to the study itself: Sources were T cells, B-cell-depleted T cells, or PBMCs; the material itself was cDNA or gDNA.

Trimming took off 4 bases at V and 8 bases at J, with 12 bases between the two ends. The CDR3 is 13 residues long. Germline values: CDR1 GTSNPN, CDR2 SVGIG (reference sequence). Original processing notes: From reference gene primer amplification, estimates of nucleated cell counts were derived. Repertoires were generated with immunoSEQ multiplex PCR, while TCRdb's copy carries only in-frame clones and drops some. V, J and clone size are those of that table, while D and trimming were read from the DNA. The sample carries roughly 300,000 clones, about 89% recorded once. The source is a woman in her forties or fifties who had recovered from COVID-19. The sequenced material came from peripheral blood. The chain has TRBV30 and TRBJ1-6; D perhaps matches TRBD1 (5 bases). Here the CDR3 DNA reads TGTGCCTGGACCTTTGGGGGGGATTCACCCCTCCACTTT. Protein product: CAWTFGGDSPLHF. The variable domain in full, with the rest retrieved from reference TRBV30 and TRBJ1-6, is SQTIHQWPATLVQPVGSPLSLECTVEGTSNPNLYWYRQAAGRGLQLLFYSVGIGQISSEVPQNLSASRPQDRQFILSSKKLLLSDSGFYLCAWTFGGDSPLHFGNGTRLTVT.